These T cell receptor beta chains were read from a single sample in a study of cytomegalovirus exposure and HLA in healthy donors. Generated by immunoSEQ multiplex PCR, the TCRdb table keeps only in-frame clones and is missing some. The sample includes about 120,000 clones, 50% to 80% of them seen just once. Sequenced material: PBMCs. The source is a woman aged 40 to 50 in good health and CMV-seropositive. CDR3s include the opening cysteine and the closing phenylalanine or tryptophan. D genes are given only for firm matches. Part of the rows lack a size; the others show once, few, many or a class for expanded clones.

j_call v_call d_call clone_size cdr3_aa cdr3_nt
TRBJ2-3 TRBV2 TRBD2 - CASSGSTSGVGTDTQYF TGTGCCAGCAGTGGGAGTACTAGCGGGGTGGGCACAGATACGCAGTATTTT
TRBJ2-1 TRBV5-1 TRBD2 once CASSSLAGAANEQFF TGCGCCAGCAGTTCGCTAGCGGGGGCCGCCAATGAGCAGTTCTTC
TRBJ1-1 TRBV7-3 TRBD1 - CASSSTPGTGGASTEAFF TGTGCCAGCAGCTCTACCCCCGGGACAGGGGGCGCAAGCACTGAAGCTTTCTTT
TRBJ1-2 TRBV19 - few CASYKTLDYGYTF TGTGCCAGTTACAAGACTCTGGACTATGGCTACACCTTC
TRBJ1-2 TRBV28 - - CASTRRGTANQHGYTF TGTGCCAGCACCCGACGGGGTACCGCCAACCAACATGGCTACACCTTC
TRBJ1-2 TRBV5-1 - - CASSSSANYGYTF TGCGCCAGCAGCTCGTCAGCTAACTATGGCTACACCTTC
TRBJ1-1 TRBV5-8 - - CASSPDRGRVNTEAFF TGTGCCAGCAGCCCTGACAGAGGTAGGGTAAACACTGAAGCTTTCTTT
TRBJ1-2 TRBV7-2 - - CASSARGIYGYTF TGTGCCAGCAGCGCCAGGGGTATCTATGGCTACACCTTC
TRBJ1-4 TRBV30 - once CAWSVSRKLFF TGTGCCTGGAGTGTGAGTCGGAAACTGTTTTTT
TRBJ1-5 TRBV4-2 - few CASSQVPGKAKGQPQHF TGTGCCAGCAGCCAAGTCCCAGGGAAAGCCAAAGGTCAGCCCCAGCATTTT
TRBJ2-5 TRBV10-2 TRBD2 - CASSSSVAGEVETQYF TGCGCCAGCAGCTCCTCGGTAGCGGGGGAGGTAGAGACCCAGTACTTC
TRBJ2-3 TRBV27 - - CASSFWRAGTDTQYF TGTGCCAGCAGTTTTTGGCGGGCGGGGACAGATACGCAGTATTTT
TRBJ1-4 TRBV7-9 TRBD1 - CASSRQGADEKLFF TGTGCCAGCAGCCGACAGGGGGCGGATGAAAAACTGTTTTTT
TRBJ1-4 TRBV5-1 TRBD1 - CASMAGQGRGFNEKLFF TGCGCCAGCATGGCCGGACAGGGGAGGGGATTCAATGAAAAACTGTTTTTT
TRBJ1-5 TRBV28 - - CASSSPVEGRQPQHF TGTGCCAGCAGTTCCCCGGTGGAGGGGCGTCAGCCCCAGCATTTT
TRBJ1-6 TRBV9 TRBD1 few CASSPTGGAYNSPLHF TGTGCCAGCAGCCCCACAGGGGGCGCCTATAATTCACCCCTCCACTTT
TRBJ2-2 TRBV29-1 - - CSGGLRSGELFF TGCAGCGGCGGTCTACGGTCCGGGGAGCTGTTTTTT
TRBJ2-7 TRBV7-7 TRBD2 few CASGGWGATASGPYEQYF TGTGCTAGCGGGGGGTGGGGGGCGACGGCTAGCGGCCCCTACGAGCAGTACTTC
TRBJ1-6 TRBV25-1 - - CASSVPGNSPLHF TGTGCCAGCAGTGTCCCGGGGAATTCACCCCTCCACTTT
TRBJ1-2 TRBV7-9 TRBD1 - CASSLAGTGSFPLYGYTF TGTGCCAGCAGCTTAGCTGGGACAGGGAGCTTCCCACTCTATGGCTACACCTTC
TRBJ2-2 TRBV6-6 TRBD2 few CASKTGGMTGELFF TGTGCCAGCAAGACGGGGGGAATGACCGGGGAGCTGTTTTTT
TRBJ2-3 TRBV9 - few CASSVVGESLLDTQYF TGTGCCAGCAGCGTAGTCGGGGAAAGCCTATTAGATACGCAGTATTTT
TRBJ2-7 TRBV6-1 - few CASRRASDSSEQYF TGTGCCAGCAGGAGGGCTAGCGATTCCTCCGAGCAGTACTTC
TRBJ1-2 TRBV6-1 - few CASNLEGHYGYTF TGTGCCAGCAATCTCGAGGGCCACTATGGCTACACCTTC
TRBJ2-1 TRBV13 - few CASSFEGSRHNEQFF TGTGCCAGCAGCTTCGAGGGATCCCGACACAATGAGCAGTTCTTC
TRBJ2-1 TRBV15 TRBD2 - CATSRDSGSSYNEQFF TGTGCCACCAGCAGAGATAGCGGGAGCTCCTACAATGAGCAGTTCTTC
TRBJ1-5 TRBV10-3 - few CAISPGDLNQPQHF TGTGCCATCAGCCCGGGAGATCTCAATCAGCCCCAGCATTTT
TRBJ2-1 TRBV7-3 TRBD2 - CASSLFGGSGRQNEQFF TGTGCCAGCAGCTTATTCGGGGGTAGCGGGAGGCAAAATGAGCAGTTCTTC
TRBJ1-1 TRBV18 - - CASGRLSNTEAFF TGTGCCAGTGGGAGGCTATCGAACACTGAAGCTTTCTTT
TRBJ2-2 TRBV11-2 TRBD1 once CASSRPGQGETGELFF TGTGCCAGCAGCCGCCCGGGACAGGGGGAAACCGGGGAGCTGTTTTTT
TRBJ1-1 TRBV7-3 - - CASSSQGDTEAFF TGTGCCAGCAGCTCACAGGGAGACACTGAAGCTTTCTTT
TRBJ2-3 TRBV18 TRBD1 once CASSPRTGGTDTQYF TGTGCCAGCTCACCACGGACAGGGGGCACAGATACGCAGTATTTT
TRBJ2-2 TRBV14 - - CASSQERGRGTGELFF TGTGCCAGCAGCCAAGAAAGGGGAAGGGGCACCGGGGAGCTGTTTTTT
TRBJ2-1 TRBV19 TRBD2 - CASSKTSGVANEQFF TGTGCCAGTAGTAAGACTAGCGGGGTGGCCAATGAGCAGTTCTTC
TRBJ2-6 TRBV13 - - CASKGAGANVLTF TGTGCCAGCAAAGGGGCTGGGGCCAACGTCCTGACTTTC
TRBJ2-2 TRBV10-1 TRBD1 - CARPGTGDPRLSGELFF TGCGCCAGACCCGGGACAGGGGACCCCCGTTTGTCCGGGGAGCTGTTTTTT
TRBJ2-5 TRBV6-1 TRBD2 - CASSGLAAGTQYF TGTGCCAGCAGTGGACTAGCGGCTGGGACCCAGTACTTC
TRBJ2-7 TRBV5-1 - - CASSPPGQELYEQYF TGCGCCAGCAGCCCCCCTGGGCAGGAACTTTACGAGCAGTACTTC
TRBJ1-1 TRBV19 TRBD1 - CASSITGVNTEAFF TGTGCCAGTAGTATTACAGGGGTGAACACTGAAGCTTTCTTT
TRBJ2-7 TRBV29-1 - - CSVGGHGRIYEQYF TGCAGCGTTGGGGGGCATGGCCGCATCTACGAGCAGTACTTC
TRBJ1-1 TRBV5-4 TRBD1 - CATGTGENTEAFF TGTGCCACCGGGACAGGGGAGAACACTGAAGCTTTCTTT
TRBJ1-6 TRBV5-1 TRBD1 - CASSTGTADNSPLHF TGCGCCAGCAGCACTGGGACAGCCGATAATTCACCCCTCCACTTT
TRBJ2-4 TRBV7-9 - - CASSLAAGDVSKNIQYF TGTGCCAGCAGCCTAGCGGCAGGGGACGTGTCCAAAAACATTCAGTACTTC
TRBJ1-4 TRBV5-1 TRBD1 once CASSLGGGGHEKLFF TGCGCCAGCAGCTTAGGGGGCGGAGGCCATGAAAAACTGTTTTTT
TRBJ2-1 TRBV29-1 TRBD1 - CSGGQGGLYEQFF TGCAGCGGTGGACAGGGTGGTCTCTATGAGCAGTTCTTC
TRBJ1-6 TRBV6-5 - - CASSYSRGPNSPLHF TGTGCCAGCAGTTACTCGAGAGGGCCAAATTCACCCCTCCACTTT
TRBJ2-1 TRBV9 - few CASKVDSSYNEQFF TGTGCCAGCAAAGTAGATAGCTCCTACAATGAGCAGTTCTTC
TRBJ1-4 TRBV10-3 TRBD1 - CAISESILGQGGEKLFF TGTGCCATCAGCGAATCAATTTTAGGACAGGGCGGTGAAAAACTGTTTTTT
TRBJ1-3 TRBV11-3 - - CASSLMGQSSGNTIYF TGTGCCAGCAGCTTGATGGGACAAAGCTCTGGAAACACCATATATTTT
TRBJ2-1 TRBV28 - - CASSSGQGNNEQFF TGTGCCAGCAGTTCAGGCCAGGGAAACAATGAGCAGTTCTTC
TRBJ1-6 TRBV6-1 - few CASSFGEGANSPLHF TGTGCCAGCAGTTTTGGGGAAGGGGCGAATTCACCCCTCCACTTT
TRBJ1-1 TRBV10-3 TRBD1 - CAISGWDRGQSEAFF TGTGCCATCAGTGGCTGGGACAGGGGGCAATCTGAAGCTTTCTTT
TRBJ1-5 TRBV28 - few CASREGNQPQHF TGTGCCAGCAGGGAGGGAAATCAGCCCCAGCATTTT
TRBJ1-4 TRBV6-6 - - CASSRPGEKLFF TGTGCCAGCAGCCGACCGGGTGAAAAACTGTTTTTT
TRBJ2-7 TRBV14 TRBD1 few CASSQDQDRVYEQYF TGTGCCAGCAGCCAAGATCAGGACAGGGTTTACGAGCAGTACTTC
TRBJ1-3 TRBV6-1 - - CASSEPFSGNTIYF TGTGCCAGCAGTGAACCTTTCTCTGGAAACACCATATATTTT
TRBJ1-2 TRBV18 - - CASSLGGDYGYTF TGTGCCAGCTCACTCGGAGGGGACTATGGCTACACCTTC
TRBJ2-7 TRBV5-1 TRBD1 once CASSLASTGGYEQYF TGCGCCAGCAGCTTGGCCTCGACAGGGGGCTACGAGCAGTACTTC
TRBJ2-7 TRBV7-2 - few CASSLSLVLEQYF TGTGCCAGCAGCTTATCTCTAGTACTTGAGCAGTACTTC